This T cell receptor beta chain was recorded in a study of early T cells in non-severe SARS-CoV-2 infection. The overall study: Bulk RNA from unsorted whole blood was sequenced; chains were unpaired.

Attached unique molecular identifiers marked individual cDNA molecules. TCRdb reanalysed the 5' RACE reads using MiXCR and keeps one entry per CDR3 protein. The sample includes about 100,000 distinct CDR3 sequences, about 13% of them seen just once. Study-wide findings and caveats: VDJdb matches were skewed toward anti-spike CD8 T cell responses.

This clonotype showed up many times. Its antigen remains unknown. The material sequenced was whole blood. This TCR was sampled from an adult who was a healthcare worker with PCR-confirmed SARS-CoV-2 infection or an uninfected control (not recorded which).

The CDR3 loop is CASSYTGETQYF. The CDR3 bases are TGTGCCAGCAGTTATACTGGAGAGACCCAGTACTTC. The chain combines TRBV6-2 or TRBV6-3 with TRBJ2-5; D not certain. The CDR3 totals 12 residues. V gave up 3 bases and J gave up 4 bases, with 6 bases separating them. Germline V gene lookup returns CDR1 MNHEY and CDR2 SVGEGT.